The next 24 T cell receptor beta chains were all read from a single sample in a study of control samples from healthy donors and cancer patients. Using immunoSEQ multiplex PCR, the repertoire was profiled, and TCRdb retains in-frame clones only, with some absent. The sample contains fewer than 200,000 clones, 85% to 90% of which appear only once. Sequencing input: blood. These receptors came from a woman between 50 and 59 years old in good health.

A note on this clone: The same CDR3 is also encoded by other DNA sequences in this sample. The chain is built from TRBV21-1 and TRBJ1-1; the table's D call of TRBD1 was not tested on the DNA. TRBV21-1 is shown as a pseudogene. This CDR3 spans 17 amino acids. The CDR3 sequence: CASSKEGARGAGTEAFF. The CDR3, as DNA: TGCGCCAGCAGCAAAGAAGGCGCCAGGGGGGCCGGCACTGAAGCTTTCTTT.

CDR3 in amino acids: CAIRPDTTNYGYTF. CDR3 nucleotides: TGTGCCATCAGGCCGGACACCACTAACTATGGCTACACCTTC. V gene TRBV10-3 combines with J gene TRBJ1-2; D perhaps matches TRBD1 (5 bases). Germline V gene lookup returns CDR1 ENHRY and CDR2 SYGVKD. The CDR3 is 14 residues long. The ends were cut back, 6 bases at V and 0 bases at J, with 11 bases in the middle.

This chain connects TRBV2 to TRBJ2-6, with 8 bases that match TRBD1. The germline V gene encodes CDR1 SNHLY and CDR2 FYNNEI. V shed 6 bases, J shed 0 bases, and the junction held 7 bases outside the gene matches. The CDR3 sequence is 17 residues long. This CDR3 reads CASSAGTGPSGANVLTF. CDR3 nucleotide sequence: TGTGCCAGCAGCGCCGGGACAGGACCCTCTGGGGCCAACGTCCTGACTTTC. The whole variable domain, remainder taken from reference TRBV2 and TRBJ2-6, is EPEVTQTPSHQVTQMGQEVILRCVPISNHLYFYWYRQILGQKVEFLVSFYNNEISEKSEIFDDQFSVERPDGSNFTLKIRSTKLEDSAMYFCASSAGTGPSGANVLTFGAGSRLTVL.

The V call is TRBV11-3, the J call TRBJ1-5; TRBD1 matches 7 bases. Germline V gene data show CDR1 as SGHNT and CDR2 as YENEEA. J was trimmed by 6 bases and V by 3 bases; bases with no gene match: 8. This CDR3 comprises 15 residues. The CDR3 region has the DNA TGTGCCAGCAGCTTCGGGCAGGGGGAAGGTCAGCCCCAGCATTTT. Amino acids: CASSFGQGEGQPQHF. Variable domain in full (rest from reference TRBV11-3 and TRBJ1-5): EAGVVQSPRYKIIEKKQPVAFWCNPISGHNTLYWYLQNLGQGPELLIRYENEEAVDDSQLPKDRFSAERLKGVDSTLKIQPAELGDSAVYLCASSFGQGEGQPQHFGDGTRLSIL.

This chain joins TRBV19 and TRBJ1-5; 12 nucleotides agree with TRBD1. The CDR3 is 17 residues long. The germline V gene encodes CDR1 LNHDA and CDR2 SQIVND (reference sequence). With V trimmed by 3 bases and J by 7 bases, 10 bases remained unmatched. The CDR3, as DNA: TGTGCCAGTAGTATCGGGGGAGGGACAGGGGGCTCACAGCCCCAGCATTTT. The encoded protein is CASSIGGGTGGSQPQHF.

The CDR3 protein is CASSQDQGGSGNTIYF. The DNA of the CDR3 is TGTGCCAGCAGCCAAGATCAGGGGGGCTCTGGAAACACCATATATTTT. The chain employs TRBV3-1 (or the pseudogene TRBV3-2) and TRBJ1-3; 7 nucleotides align to TRBD1. Germline V CDR1 and CDR2: LGHDT, YNNKEL (reference sequence). The V and J ends lost 0 bases and 0 bases, in that order; junction bases with no gene match: 2. The CDR3 covers 16 residues.

The chain combines TRBV24-1 with TRBJ1-5, with D unclear. The length of the CDR3 is 14 residues. V was trimmed by 0 bases and J by 11 bases, leaving 13 bases between them. Germline loops: CDR1 KGHDR, CDR2 SFDVKD. The DNA of the CDR3 is TGTGCCACCAGTGATTTGACGACAACCCAAGCCCAGCATTTT. Its protein is CATSDLTTTQAQHF.

This chain connects TRBV10-3 to TRBJ1-5; 11 bases line up with TRBD1. The CDR3 is made up of 16 amino acids. The trim removed 4 bases at V and 1 base at J, leaving 3 bases unmatched. Germline CDR1 and CDR2: ENHRY and SYGVKD. CDR3 DNA: TGTGCCATCAGTGTAGGGACAGGGGGAAGCAATCAGCCCCAGCATTTT. Translating gives CAISVGTGGSNQPQHF.

The chain recombines TRBV15 with TRBJ2-1, with a weak D call TRBD2 (7 bases). From germline, CDR1 is LNHNV and CDR2 YYDKDF (reference sequence). The V gene lost 0 bases and the J gene lost 10 bases, with 22 bases spanning the gap. This CDR3 is 17 amino acids long. The CDR3 region is CATSRDLGGLLPQEQFF. The CDR3 bases are TGTGCCACCAGCAGAGATCTGGGGGGGCTCCTGCCACAGGAGCAGTTCTTC.

The chain recombines TRBV7-2 with TRBJ1-4; no clear D gene. The V end lost 1 base, the J end lost 10 bases, and 16 bases lay between the germline ends. The CDR3 has 15 residues. CDR1 and CDR2 (germline): SGHTA, FQGNSA. The CDR3 DNA reads as TGTGCCAGCAGCTTAGGGACGGAAGCGGTCGGAAAACTGTTTTTT. Protein sequence: CASSLGTEAVGKLFF. The full variable domain, with the rest looked up from reference TRBV7-2 and TRBJ1-4, is GAGVSQSPSNKVTEKGKDVELRCDPISGHTALYWYRQSLGQGLEFLIYFQGNSAPDKSGLPSDRFSAERTGGSVSTLTIQRTQQEDSAVYLCASSLGTEAVGKLFFGSGTQLSVL.

In its sample, this clone was seen once. The chain employs TRBV6-4 and TRBJ2-1; 10 bases match TRBD2. In germline, CDR1 is MRHNA, CDR2 SNTAGT. J lost 0 bases, V lost 6 bases, and 2 bases had no gene match. The CDR3 extends over 15 amino acids. The CDR3 coding sequence is TGTGCCAGCAGCCGGACTAGCGGCTCCTACAATGAGCAGTTCTTC. Translated: CASSRTSGSYNEQFF.

On this clone itself: Its ends do not fully match the called genes, so a read error is possible. The V gene is TRBV3-1 (or the pseudogene TRBV3-2), the J gene TRBJ1-1, with a weak D call TRBD1 (6 bases). The germline V gene has CDR1 LGHDT and CDR2 YNNKEL (reference sequence). This CDR3 has 13 amino acids. DNA of the CDR3: TGTGTCAGCAGCCCCCCGAGGGGGAGTGAAGCTTTCTTT. The encoded protein is CVSSPPRGSEAFF.

This clone appeared a single time. The genes are TRBV6-2 or TRBV6-3 and TRBJ1-6; D is undetermined. Germline CDR1 and CDR2: MNHEY and SVGEGT. The CDR3 is 12 residues long. Deletions cut 0 bases from V and 10 bases from J, with 4 bases between. CDR3 DNA sequence: TGTGCCAGCAGTTACTCAATCTCACCCCTCCACTTT. Its translation is CASSYSISPLHF.

The V and J genes are TRBV18 and TRBJ2-5; TRBD1 might be the D (6 bases). The CDR3 consists of 14 residues. Trimming shortened V by 1 base and J by 5 bases, and 11 bases separated the two germline ends. Germline V CDR1 and CDR2: KGHSH, LQKENI. CDR3 sequence reads: CASSPLGAGETQYF. CDR3 in DNA: TGTGCCAGCTCACCACTGGGGGCTGGGGAGACCCAGTACTTC.

This rearrangement joins TRBV19 to TRBJ1-6; 9 bases line up with TRBD1. J lost 10 bases, V lost 3 bases, and 10 bases had no gene match. The CDR3 extends over 16 amino acids. Germline lookup yields CDR1 LNHDA and CDR2 SQIVND (reference sequence). The CDR3 is CASSMPPGTGLSPLHF. The CDR3 DNA reads as TGTGCCAGTAGTATGCCCCCCGGGACAGGGCTCTCACCCCTCCACTTT.

This clone was recorded once. This chain joins TRBV3-1 (or the pseudogene TRBV3-2) and TRBJ1-2, with TRBD1 as a possible D gene (5 bases). V was cut by 3 bases and J by 7 bases, with 15 bases left in between. The CDR3 sequence is 14 residues long. Germline V lookup: CDR1 LGHDT, CDR2 YNNKEL (reference sequence). Here the CDR3 DNA reads TGTGCCAGCAGCCAGGGGGGTGGCCGAGGTGGCTACACCTTC. Protein: CASSQGGGRGGYTF.

The chain combines TRBV7-3 with TRBJ1-2; 8 positions agree with TRBD1. This CDR3 spans 15 amino acids. Germline V lookup: CDR1 SGHTA, CDR2 FQGTGA. Trimming removed 4 bases from V and 7 bases from J; junction bases left unmatched: 11. As DNA, the CDR3 is TGTGCCAGCAGCTCCCTGGACAGGGCGTCAGGTGGCTACACCTTC. This gives the protein CASSSLDRASGGYTF.

The J gene is TRBJ1-1, the V gene TRBV5-1; D uncertain. V was clipped by 5 bases and J by 3 bases, with 14 bases between them. CDR3 size: 14 residues. CDR1 and CDR2 from the germline V gene are SGHRS and YFSETQ. Here the CDR3 reads CASRLGPGDTEAFF. CDR3 nucleotides: TGCGCCAGCAGGCTGGGTCCTGGGGACACTGAAGCTTTCTTT.

As for this clone: The sample carries other DNA sequences with the same CDR3. This chain connects TRBV4-2 to TRBJ2-2; 14 bases align to TRBD2. J was trimmed by 7 bases and V by 1 base; bases with no gene match: 2. This CDR3 contains 16 residues. Germline assignment: CDR1 LGHNA and CDR2 YNFKEQ. The CDR3 sequence is CASSQGLAGGLGELFF. The CDR3 coding sequence is TGTGCCAGCAGCCAAGGACTAGCGGGGGGGCTCGGGGAGCTGTTTTTT.

The chain carries TRBV3-1 (or the pseudogene TRBV3-2) and TRBJ1-6; 10 positions agree with TRBD1. In germline, CDR1 is LGHDT, CDR2 YNNKEL (reference sequence). V was pared by 8 bases and J by 6 bases, with 4 bases of the junction left unmatched. The CDR3 is 14 amino acids. CDR3 protein: CASCRDRGNSPLHF. The CDR3 region has the DNA TGTGCCAGCTGCCGGGACAGGGGTAATTCACCCCTCCACTTT.

V and J are TRBV5-1 and TRBJ1-3; no clear D. Germline CDR1 reads SGHRS; CDR2 reads YFSETQ. The CDR3 runs to 15 residues. The V end was cut by 3 bases, the J end by 0 bases, with 10 bases between. The CDR3 is CASSSDPFSGNTIYF. The CDR3 DNA is TGCGCCAGCAGCTCTGACCCTTTCTCTGGAAACACCATATATTTT.

The rearrangement uses TRBV7-8 and TRBJ2-7; TRBD1 aligns across 10 bases. CDR1 and CDR2 (germline): SGHVS, FQNEAQ. The CDR3 contains 19 residues. The junction had 20 bases not matched to a gene; V was cut back by 6 bases and J by 3 bases. CDR3 in amino acids: CASRRASIAGTGAHYEQYF. The DNA for the CDR3 is TGTGCCAGCAGGCGAGCATCGATTGCCGGGACAGGGGCCCACTACGAGCAGTACTTC.

The V gene is TRBV7-9, the J gene TRBJ1-3, with a tentative D call TRBD1 (5 bases). Between the trimmed V and J ends, which lost 1 base and 2 bases, there was a span of 15 bases. Germline-derived CDR1 and CDR2 are SEHNR and FQNEAQ (reference sequence). This CDR3 comprises 17 residues. CDR3 loop: CASSLVGQGGPGNTIYF. The DNA of the CDR3 is TGTGCCAGCAGCTTAGTTGGTCAGGGTGGGCCTGGAAACACCATATATTTT.

The rearrangement joins TRBV5-6 to TRBJ2-7; possibly TRBD2 for D (6 bases). The V end lost 7 bases, the J end lost 3 bases, and 23 bases lay between the germline ends. Per germline, CDR1 SGHDT and CDR2 YYEEEE. The CDR3 runs 16 residues. The DNA for the CDR3 is TGTGCCAGCCGCAGCTTGTCTGGGACTCAACACTACGAGCAGTACTTC. Translating gives CASRSLSGTQHYEQYF.